This T cell receptor (beta chain) derives from a study of T cell responses to AZD1222 COVID-19 vaccine. Study observations and caveats: Possibly, clonal diversity was underestimated; donors were largely white British and included more females. Spike-spanning, vaccine-associated CD4 TCRs were dominant at 160-218 and 743-854.

Data came from immunoSEQ multiplex PCR; TCRdb stores just in-frame clones and leaves some out. The sample shows approximately 67,000 clones, just over 85% of them seen only once. Trimming removed 3 bases from V and 0 bases from J, with 7 bases in between. Germline CDR1 is KGHSH and CDR2 is LQKENI. The CDR3 has 14 residues. In regard to this clone: Its matching antigen is unknown.

The V gene is TRBV18, the J gene TRBJ2-3, with D possibly being TRBD1 (6 bases). This TCR derives from an adult in good health. Material: peripheral blood, obtained on day 0 of AZD1222 vaccination. For the CDR3, the DNA is TGTGCCAGCTCACCTGGACAGAGCACAGATACGCAGTATTTT. It translates to CASSPGQSTDTQYF.